This TCR beta chain was identified in a study of T cell responses to AZD1222 COVID-19 vaccine. About the study: Recipients boosted at about 4 weeks or about 12 weeks are pooled.

Study-wide results and limits: Repertoire sampling occurred only after the peak T cell response.

Regarding this clone: The target antigen is unknown.

This CDR3 comprises 13 residues. V lost 3 bases and J lost 6, with 9 bases in between. CDR1 and CDR2 (germline): SGHDN, FVKESK. Measured with immunoSEQ multiplex PCR; TCRdb has only the in-frame clones, and not every one. Of about 180,000 clones listed, around 90% are singletons. This receptor was identified in an adult in good health. This specimen was peripheral blood, taken on day 0 of AZD1222 vaccination. The V and J genes are TRBV14 and TRBJ1-5; D not resolved. The chain's CDR3 is CASSHGVGQPQHF. The CDR3 region has the DNA TGTGCCAGCAGCCACGGGGTTGGTCAGCCCCAGCATTTT.